This TCR beta chain emerged from a study of T-cell memory formation after mild COVID-19. TCRdb processed the 5' RACE reads anew with MiXCR; each CDR3 protein has one entry. The repertoire holds around 99,000 distinct CDR3 sequences, 14% seen once, with 39% in the top ten. A few counts support this clonotype. The sequence derives from a man younger than 35 who had mild COVID-19 (a few samples of this study predate the infection). Cell type and time point are not known. The sequencing input was PBMCs or a T cell subset sorted from them (not recorded which).

The CDR3 spells CASSSSGTSGGYGTDTQYF. As DNA, the CDR3 is TGTGCCAGCAGCTCCTCCGGGACTAGCGGGGGCTATGGCACAGATACGCAGTATTTT. V gene TRBV7-6 combines with J gene TRBJ2-3; TRBD2 matches at 14 bases. The CDR3 runs 19 residues. V lost 4 bases, J lost 1 base, and 10 bases stayed unmatched. Germline V lookup: CDR1 SGHVS, CDR2 FNYEAQ.